Below, 24 T cell receptor beta chains from the same sample are listed, as sequenced in a study of shared clonotypes between healthy human individuals. TCRdb's table, derived via immunoSEQ multiplex PCR, lists solely in-frame clones and lacks some. The sample carries about 460,000 clones, around 77% recorded once. Specimen: PBMCs. Receptors were obtained from a woman in her thirties or forties in good health. Some clones in this sample may be carry-over from other donors' samples.

This clone was seen a single time. The chain uses TRBV7-6 and TRBJ2-2; 11 bases line up with TRBD2. CDR3 size: 16 residues. Germline CDR1 reads SGHVS; CDR2 reads FNYEAQ. Trimming took 1 base from V and 7 from J; bases not matched to a gene: 5. The CDR3 nucleotides read TGTGCCAGCAGCTTAGACGTAGCGGGAGGGATCGGGGAGCTGTTTTTT. Amino acid sequence: CASSLDVAGGIGELFF. Using reference TRBV7-6 and TRBJ2-2 for the parts outside the CDR3, the full variable domain is GAGVSQSPRYKVTKRGQDVALRCDPISGHVSLYWYRQALGQGPEFLTYFNYEAQQDKSGLPNDRFSAERPEGSISTLTIQRTEQRDSAMYRCASSLDVAGGIGELFFGEGSRLTVL.

This clone was seen more than once but under ten times. The chain carries TRBV7-2 and TRBJ2-5; perhaps D is TRBD1 or TRBD2 (5 bases each). This CDR3 is built from 14 residues. Per germline, CDR1 SGHTA and CDR2 FQGNSA. V was cut by 5 bases and J by 5 bases, with 15 bases left in between. CDR3 protein: CASSVTGAYETQYF. CDR3 DNA sequence: TGTGCCAGCAGCGTAACCGGGGCTTATGAGACCCAGTACTTC.

V usage is TRBV2 and J usage is TRBJ2-1, with a weak D call TRBD2 (5 bases). The CDR3 consists of 14 residues. Germline-derived CDR1 and CDR2 are SNHLY and FYNNEI. V gave up 6 bases and J gave up 0 bases, with 9 bases separating them. The CDR3 bases are TGTGCCAGCAGGAGGGAGAACTCCTACAATGAGCAGTTCTTC. This encodes CASRRENSYNEQFF.

The V call is TRBV4-2, the J call TRBJ2-2; possible D gene TRBD2, 6 bases. The CDR3 extends over 12 amino acids. Germline CDR1 is LGHNA and CDR2 is YNFKEQ. Trimming shortened V by 8 bases and J by 5 bases, and 9 bases separated the two germline ends. CDR3 sequence: CASSGRTGELFF. CDR3 DNA sequence: TGTGCCAGCTCAGGGAGGACCGGGGAGCTGTTTTTT.

CDR3 bases: TGTGCCAGCAGCGTGCCCTCGTGGGCGGGAGGAAACACCGGGGAGCTGTTTTTT. Translation gives CASSVPSWAGGNTGELFF. This chain joins TRBV9 and TRBJ2-2, with 8 bases matching TRBD2. After removal of 2 bases from V and 2 bases from J, the junction contained 11 bases not matched to a gene. From germline, CDR1 is SGDLS and CDR2 YYNGEE. The CDR3 has 18 residues. The whole variable domain, remainder taken from reference TRBV9 and TRBJ2-2, is DSGVTQTPKHLITATGQRVTLRCSPRSGDLSVYWYQQSLDQGLQFLIQYYNGEERAKGNILERFSAQQFPDLHSELNLSSLELGDSALYFCASSVPSWAGGNTGELFFGEGSRLTVL.

The V and J genes are TRBV7-6 and TRBJ2-5; D not resolved. From germline, CDR1 is SGHVS and CDR2 FNYEAQ. This CDR3 spans 14 amino acids. V dropped 4 bases and J dropped 1 base, with 10 bases sitting between them. CDR3 coding DNA: TGTGCCAGCAGCTCCGATTGGGCCCAAGAGACCCAGTACTTC. Translating gives CASSSDWAQETQYF.

Worth noting for this clone: A read error is possible here, since a much larger clone lies one base away. J is TRBJ2-6 and V is TRBV29-1; D may be TRBD1 (5 bases). The CDR3 sequence is 16 residues long. Germline V gene lookup returns CDR1 SQVTM and CDR2 ANQGSEA. CDR3: CSVETDLGSGANVPTF. CDR3 in DNA: TGCAGCGTTGAAACAGATCTTGGCTCTGGGGCCAACGTCCCGACTTTC.

V usage is TRBV2 and J usage is TRBJ1-5, with D maybe TRBD1 (5 bases). Germline CDR1 SNHLY, CDR2 FYNNEI. CDR3 length equals 16 residues. With 4 bases removed from V and 3 bases from J, the gap between germline ends came to 16 bases. The CDR3 DNA reads TGTGCCAGCAGTGTGGCAAGGGGACTTGTCAATCAGCCCCAGCATTTT. It codes for CASSVARGLVNQPQHF.

The chain is built from TRBV4-3 and TRBJ2-7, with D perhaps matching TRBD2 (5 bases). The ends were cut back, 0 bases at V and 3 bases at J, with 12 bases in the middle. This CDR3 comprises 15 residues. CDR1 is LGHNA and CDR2 is YSLEER in the germline V gene. CDR3 nucleotides: TGCGCCAGCAGCCAAGATCCGGGAAATTACTACGAGCAGTACTTC. Protein: CASSQDPGNYYEQYF.

The genes are TRBV5-1 and TRBJ2-2, with D perhaps TRBD1 (6 bases). Germline assignment: CDR1 SGHRS and CDR2 YFSETQ. CDR3 length: 16 residues. The V gene lost 3 bases and the J gene lost 4 bases, with 16 bases spanning the gap. CDR3 residues: CASSSSGHSGTGELFF. CDR3 DNA sequence: TGCGCCAGCAGCTCGTCGGGACACTCGGGCACCGGGGAGCTGTTTTTT.

About this clone itself: It differs at one base from a far larger clone, so likely a read error. The rearrangement joins TRBV11-2 to TRBJ1-1; the D gene is possibly TRBD1 (6 bases). This CDR3 is 12 amino acids long. The germline CDR1 and CDR2 sequences are SGHAT and FQNNGV. V lost 5 bases and J 8 bases, leaving 12 bases between the germline ends. The CDR3 loop is CASSLLGGEAFF. The DNA for the CDR3 is TGTGCCAGCAGCCTTCTTGGGGGCGAAGCTTTCTTT.

The chain employs TRBV2 and TRBJ2-3; TRBD1 or TRBD2 may be the D gene (7 bases each). The CDR3 totals 21 residues. Trimming took off 0 bases at V and 9 bases at J, with 34 bases between the two ends. CDR1 is SNHLY, CDR2 FYNNEI, per germline. CDR3 sequence (DNA): TGTGCCAGCAGTGAAGCGCTTCAGGGGGAGGGACCCCCAGCCCCGCGAGACACGCAGTATTTT. Protein sequence: CASSEALQGEGPPAPRDTQYF.

This clone occurred many times. The chain combines TRBV10-3 with TRBJ2-7; D not certain. Trimming removed 3 bases from V and 7 bases from J, with 10 bases in between. In germline, CDR1 is ENHRY, CDR2 SYGVKD. CDR3 length equals 12 residues. The CDR3 loop reads CAISDNTREQYF. The CDR3 bases are TGTGCCATCAGTGATAACACTCGTGAGCAGTACTTC.

This clone was seen more than once but under ten times. This chain links TRBV25-1 with TRBJ2-3; no firm D call. Germline V lookup: CDR1 MGHDK, CDR2 SYGVNS. This CDR3 has 16 amino acids. V was clipped by 4 bases and J by 1 base, with 15 bases between them. CDR3 coding DNA: TGTGCCAGCAGTGCATCCGGGCCGGCCCGCACAGATACGCAGTATTTT. It yields the protein CASSASGPARTDTQYF.

Of note for this clone: It may be a read error: a sequence one base away is much more abundant. The rearrangement links TRBV11-2 to TRBJ2-1; D is unclear. CDR3 length: 15 amino acids. V was shortened by 1 base and J by 6 bases, with 13 bases between the two germline ends. CDR1 and CDR2 from the germline V gene are SGHAT and FQNNGV. DNA for the CDR3: TGTGCCAGCAGCTTAGCACCCACCGGATGCAATGAGCAGTTCTTC. It specifies CASSLAPTGCNEQFF.

A single count supports this clone. V usage is TRBV7-2 and J usage is TRBJ2-1, with 11 bases matching TRBD2. From germline, CDR1 is SGHTA and CDR2 FQGNSA. The CDR3 totals 17 residues. Losses at the gene ends were 2 bases for V and 4 bases for J; bases not matched to a gene: 7. The CDR3 region has the DNA TGTGCCAGCAGCTTAATAGCGGGAGGGCCGCGGTACAATGAGCAGTTCTTC. This gives the protein CASSLIAGGPRYNEQFF.

This clone has only a few counts. This chain's CDR3 is CASYWTSGTGDTQYF. The CDR3 region has the DNA TGTGCCTCCTATTGGACTAGCGGGACGGGAGATACGCAGTATTTT. J is TRBJ2-3 and V is TRBV30, with TRBD2 matching over 12 bases. The V and J ends lost 7 bases and 5 bases, in that order; junction bases with no gene match: 10. Germline assignment: CDR1 GTSNPN and CDR2 SVGIG (reference sequence). The CDR3 runs 15 residues. The full variable domain, rest sourced from reference TRBV30 and TRBJ2-3, is SQTIHQWPATLVQPVGSPLSLECTVEGTSNPNLYWYRQAAGRGLQLLFYSVGIGQISSEVPQNLSASRPQDRQFILSSKKLLLSDSGFYLCASYWTSGTGDTQYFGPGTRLTVL.

This sequence joins TRBV28 and TRBJ1-1; D gene ambiguous. The CDR3 covers 14 residues. CDR1 MDHEN and CDR2 SYDVKM come from the germline V gene. V lost 6 bases, J lost 1 base, and 12 bases lay in between. In nucleotides, the CDR3 is TGTGCCAGCAGCCAACTTCGGGAGAACACTGAAGCTTTCTTT. The encoded protein is CASSQLRENTEAFF.

As concerns this clone: This is likely an artifact of a read error, given a far larger clone one base away. The chain carries TRBV6-5 and TRBJ2-7, with D possibly TRBD2 on 5 matching bases. Trimming shortened V by 5 bases and J by 3 bases, and 17 bases separated the two germline ends. The CDR3 runs 15 residues. Germline CDR1 and CDR2: MNHEY and SVGAGI. Written as DNA, the CDR3 is TGTGCCAGCAGTCCCCCCCTTAGCGCCGTCTACGAGCAGTACTTC. This encodes CASSPPLSAVYEQYF.

The V call is TRBV28, the J call TRBJ2-1; unclear D gene. Germline V gene sequence: CDR1 MDHEN, CDR2 SYDVKM. This CDR3 is 14 amino acids long. The ends were cut back, 3 bases at V and 9 bases at J, with 15 bases in the middle. DNA for the CDR3: TGTGCCAGCAGTTTCGGCCGCGGCGGCAGTGAGCAGTTCTTC. This translates into CASSFGRGGSEQFF.

This rearrangement joins TRBV16 to TRBJ1-2; no firm D call. In germline, CDR1 is KGHSY, CDR2 FQNENV. The CDR3 length is 11 residues. Trimming left V 0 bases short and J 8 bases short, with 4 bases between. The chain's CDR3 is CASSQSEGYTF. The CDR3 nucleotides read TGTGCCAGCAGCCAATCCGAGGGCTACACCTTC.

Points on this clone: This is likely an artifact of a read error, given a far larger clone one base away. Other DNA sequences within the sample encode an identical CDR3. The rearrangement links TRBV7-2 to TRBJ1-1; unclear D gene. There are 15 residues in the CDR3. CDR1 and CDR2 from the germline V gene are SGHTA and FQGNSA. Trimming stripped 2 bases from V and 4 bases from J, with 14 bases between. The CDR3: CASSLSSHLSTEAFF. The DNA for the CDR3 is TGTGCCAGCAGCTTAAGTAGCCACTTAAGCACTGAAGCTTTCTTT.

The V call is TRBV7-3, the J call TRBJ2-7, with D perhaps assigned TRBD1 or TRBD2 (5 bases each). The V gene's germline CDR1 is SGHTA and CDR2 FQGTGA. The CDR3 runs to 16 residues. Trimming stripped 2 bases from V and 3 bases from J, with 17 bases between. CDR3 amino acids: CASSLGGASAGYEQYF. DNA of the CDR3: TGTGCCAGCAGCTTAGGGGGAGCATCGGCGGGCTACGAGCAGTACTTC.

The chain links TRBV29-1 to TRBJ2-3; TRBD2 agrees at 9 bases. Trimming took 7 bases from V and 1 from J; bases not matched to a gene: 6. Germline V lookup: CDR1 SQVTM, CDR2 ANQGSEA. The CDR3 length is 14 residues. CDR3 sequence (DNA): TGCAGCGCCCCTCGCGGGGGGGGCACAGATACGCAGTATTTT. The encoded protein is CSAPRGGGTDTQYF.